This T cell receptor beta chain is drawn from a study of T-cell memory formation after mild COVID-19. A word on this clonotype: The antigen remains unidentified.

The CDR3 totals 14 residues. Trimming left V 3 bases short and J 3 bases short, with 11 bases between. Germline V gives CDR1 MGHRA, CDR2 YSYEKL. TCRdb independently ran MiXCR on the 5' RACE reads; one entry per CDR3 protein. Here the sample spans 250,000 or so distinct CDR3 sequences, roughly a tenth being singletons. Study-wide points: CD4+ contracting clones were mainly CM and EM; CD8+ ones, EMRA.

The V call is TRBV4-1, the J call TRBJ1-1; a possible D gene is TRBD1 (5 bases). The sequencing input was PBMCs or a T cell subset sorted from them (not recorded which). The source is a man aged 18 to 30 who had mild COVID-19 (a few samples of this study predate the infection). Cell type and time point are not known. CDR3 coding DNA: TGCGCCAGCAGCCATGCACAACAGGACACTGAAGCTTTCTTT. Protein product: CASSHAQQDTEAFF.